The present T cell receptor (beta chain) was sequenced within a study of OX40 agonist ivuxolimab in advanced cancers. For context, the study as a whole: Ivuxolimab, which targeted the costimulatory receptor OX40 (CD134), was an agonistic, fully human IgG2 monoclonal antibody. Intravenous ivuxolimab was administered to patients every 2 weeks at six dose levels: 0.01, 0.1, 0.3, 1.5, 3 and 10 mg/kg. Of the approximately 50 dose-escalation patients, hepatocellular carcinoma was present in around 19, melanoma in around 15, renal cell carcinoma in 9 and head and neck cancer in 9. A male proportion of about 79% and a mean age of about 60 years, ranging from 23 to 79, were recorded for the dose-escalation cohort. Prior anti-PD-1, anti-PD-L1 or anti-CTLA-4 therapy was permitted, and checkpoint inhibitors had been received by roughly 42% of dose-escalation patients. Partial responses occurred in three dose-escalation patients, of whom one had hepatocellular carcinoma and two had cutaneous melanoma. The purpose of peripheral TCRbeta sequencing was to test whether ivuxolimab changed TCR sequence diversity and led to clonal T-cell expansion. The paper reports the monotherapy dose-escalation portion (N of about 50 patients) of the phase I ivuxolimab trial.

Comments on this clone: Its antigen specificity is not known. Within one base of it there is no much larger clone, and no base qualities were kept.

Looking up the germline V gene (reference sequence) yields CDR1 MNHNY and CDR2 SVGAGI. The V end gives up 0 bases and the J end 8 bases, leaving 6 bases in the junction not matched to a gene. Spanning cysteine to phenylalanine, the CDR3 consists of 15 amino acids. Of all the DNA, just the CDR3 is kept, 45 bases in frame from base 1. Patients with autoimmune disease history or receiving systemic immunosuppression were excluded from the trial. Peripheral blood for TCR sequencing was collected from all dose cohorts at baseline, on cycle 4 day 1, and on cycle 7 day 1. The samples were drawn from a first-in-human, open-label, multicenter phase I dose-escalation trial of ivuxolimab. Adults with locally advanced or metastatic melanoma, renal cell, hepatocellular, or head and neck squamous cell carcinoma were enrolled in the trial. CD4+ and CD8+ T cells were sorted separately from peripheral blood before TCR sequencing.

Genomic DNA was extracted from sorted cells for sequencing of the TCRbeta CDR3 region. TCRbeta CDR3 regions were sequenced using the immunoSEQ Assay. This immuneACCESS table, as held by TCRdb, lists in-frame sequences with V and J called but not all clones. Of the missing ones, under half trace to an unresolved V gene in checked studies; the others have no known cause. Within this sample are approximately 21,000 clones, with approximately 80% of them counted one time only. Together, the top ten hold about 25% of the sample. Paper-wide results and their limitations: At doses from 0.1 to 3.0 mg/kg, clonal expansion was seen in both CD4+ and CD8+ blood T cells between baseline and week 6. Which antigens the clonally expanded peripheral T cells were specific for was not determined. After ivuxolimab, more expanded clones were found on average in CD8+ T cells than in CD4+ T cells. Partial responders in the 0.1-3.0 mg/kg groups had among the lowest normalized peripheral clonal expansion, especially among CD8+ T cells. Low levels of normalized T-cell clonal expansion were also seen in some nonresponding patients.

This sequence originates from an adult with an advanced solid tumor such as melanoma, head and neck, liver or kidney cancer. This chain joins TRBV6-6 to TRBJ2-1; the central 8 bases match TRBD2. The starting material was CD4+ or CD8+ T cells sorted from blood, obtained in a trial of the OX40 agonist ivuxolimab. The CDR3 protein: CASSYSIPAGDEQFF. Here is the DNA: TGTGCCAGCAGTTACTCGATCCCAGCGGGAGATGAGCAGTTCTTC.